A selection of T cell receptor beta chains follows, all from one sample in a study of shared clonotypes between healthy human individuals. Some clones are missing from TCRdb's copy, which holds only in-frame ones; the method was immunoSEQ multiplex PCR. Altogether about a million clones are present, approximately 77% being singletons, with the ten largest covering 0.89%. Sequenced: memory CD4+ T cells from PBMCs. The receptors originated from a man younger than 30 in good health. Some clones in this sample may be carry-over from other donors' samples. Both conserved end residues are trimmed from each CDR3.

cdr3_length	v_call	j_call	cdr3_aa
14	TRBV7-9	TRBJ1-5	ASSGQQSPGNQPQH
11	TRBV2	TRBJ1-1	ASRATGVTEAF
11	TRBV5-4	TRBJ1-2	ASSWGQNYGYT
11	TRBV19	TRBJ1-1	ASSSRDLTRAF
15	TRBV9	TRBJ2-2	ASSAHPQGSNTGELF
15	TRBV9	TRBJ2-6	ASSAGAGISGANVLT
11	TRBV25-1	TRBJ1-5	ASSDSGYQPQH
13	TRBV27	TRBJ1-1	ATRQLGGSNTEAF
13	TRBV27	TRBJ2-7	ASSLEGTAPYEQY
13	TRBV5-4	TRBJ1-3	ASSLEMGSGNTIY
13	TRBV30	TRBJ1-5	AWGKPGFSNQPQH
14	TRBV6-1	TRBJ1-2	ASSEGRSGVGYGYT
10	TRBV5-8	TRBJ1-2	ASSLKSYGYT
11	TRBV7-3	TRBJ2-5	ASSQRNQETQY
13	TRBV28	TRBJ1-5	ASSFLRGAYQPQH
12	TRBV5-1	TRBJ2-7	ASSSSGGGYEQY
10	TRBV29-1	TRBJ2-3	SVGADRETQY
11	TRBV18	TRBJ1-1	ASSPGVNTEAF
13	TRBV19	TRBJ2-2	ASPRRGMNTGELF
13	TRBV28	TRBJ1-5	ASSFTVRGNQPQH
12	TRBV7-9	TRBJ2-7	ASSLGPQGYEQY
13	TRBV9	TRBJ2-1	ASSEGTSGTNEQF
13	TRBV28	TRBJ1-2	ASSPIGQSIYGYT
14	TRBV9	TRBJ2-2	ASTLRAGEYTGELF
10	TRBV5-1	TRBJ1-2	ASSFDTNGYT
12	TRBV27	TRBJ2-7	ASSVGSRLGEQY
10	TRBV5-4	TRBJ2-1	ASSLDRNEQF
11	TRBV15	TRBJ2-3	ATSSGPKDTQY
10	TRBV11-1	TRBJ2-1	ASSLVSYEQF
14	TRBV5-1	TRBJ2-2	ASSLDARGPTGELF
11	TRBV15	TRBJ1-2	ATSETVNYGYT
12	TRBV5-1	TRBJ1-1	ASSLDRLNTEAF
12	TRBV2	TRBJ2-7	ASSDSGGANEQY
13	TRBV6-5	TRBJ2-6	ASRDSRSGANVLT
11	TRBV5-4	TRBJ2-5	ASSWDFQETQY
11	TRBV19	TRBJ1-5	ASTDRGNQPQH
13	TRBV19	TRBJ2-7	ASSAGTVRAREQY
13	TRBV9	TRBJ2-1	ASSFTGSSYNEQF
12	TRBV6-6	TRBJ2-7	ASRRTSALAEQY
12	TRBV4-1	TRBJ1-2	ASSNGRAEYGYT
14	TRBV5-4	TRBJ1-2	ASSLALGGNVDGYT
12	TRBV10-3	TRBJ2-2	ATNRGSNTGELF
9	TRBV6-5	TRBJ2-7	ATRDSYEQY
11	TRBV6-5	TRBJ2-7	ASSLPGSYEQY
14	TRBV4-2	TRBJ2-1	ASSQDAEGRDNEQF
11	TRBV10-1	TRBJ2-3	ASQAGFTDTQY
11	TRBV6-5	TRBJ2-3	ASRAVTQGTQY
14	TRBV5-4	TRBJ1-1	ASSEGTGSLNTEAF
13	TRBV5-1	TRBJ1-2	ASSPGRGRDYGYT
12	TRBV13	TRBJ2-7	ASSSGTPSYEQY
15	TRBV18	TRBJ2-2	ASSPLGQGANTGELF
13	TRBV7-3	TRBJ1-5	ASSLVWTGNQPQH
13	TRBV5-4	TRBJ2-5	ASSLWGGREETQY
11	TRBV28	TRBJ1-2	ASRQGSSYGYT
15	TRBV7-2	TRBJ2-7	ASSLAVAGLAGYEQY
8	TRBV2	TRBJ1-1	AGGGTEAF
11	TRBV7-6	TRBJ1-1	ASSDYNTLEAF